One and the same sample provided the 22 T cell receptor beta chains below, sequenced in a study of blood T cell repertoires in COVID-19. Some clones are missing from TCRdb's copy, which holds only in-frame ones; the method was immunoSEQ multiplex PCR. Of about 59,000 clones in the sample, more than 75% are singletons; the top ten hold 6.5% to 8.5%. The source material was peripheral blood. These receptors came from a man aged 55 to 70 with acute or convalescent COVID-19.

The genes are TRBV6-6 and TRBJ2-5; weak D call: TRBD2 (7 bases). Per the germline V gene, CDR1 is MNHNY and CDR2 is SVGAGI (reference sequence). The germline V and J ends were trimmed by 10 bases and 3 bases, with 18 bases remaining between them. This CDR3 has 14 amino acids. The CDR3 here is CATCQGGVEETQYF. As DNA, the CDR3 is TGTGCCACCTGTCAAGGGGGGGTCGAAGAGACCCAGTACTTC.

This clone appeared a few times. The J gene is TRBJ1-2, the V gene TRBV6-1; the match to TRBD1 covers 7 bases. This CDR3 is built from 15 residues. With V trimmed by 2 bases and J by 4 bases, 7 bases remained unmatched. The germline V gene has CDR1 MNHNS and CDR2 SASEGT. The CDR3 loop is CASSEPRQGFYGYTF. CDR3 sequence (DNA): TGTGCCAGCAGTGAACCGAGACAGGGATTCTATGGCTACACCTTC.

This clone was seen more than once but under ten times. V gene TRBV24-1 combines with J gene TRBJ2-1, with 10 bases matching TRBD2. Germline V gives CDR1 KGHDR, CDR2 SFDVKD. J gave up 4 bases and V 4 bases, and 6 bases lay outside the gene matches. The CDR3 consists of 16 residues. The CDR3 loop reads CATSDPLAGIYNEQFF. For the CDR3, the DNA is TGTGCCACCAGTGACCCACTAGCGGGGATATACAATGAGCAGTTCTTC.

This chain connects TRBV11-3 to TRBJ1-2; 11 bases fit TRBD1. CDR1 is SGHNT and CDR2 is YENEEA in the germline V gene. This CDR3 has 15 amino acids. J lost 7 bases, V lost 5 bases, and 9 bases had no gene match. The CDR3 coding sequence is TGTGCCAGCAGCCTTCAGGGACAGGGGGTTGTTGGCTACACCTTC. Protein sequence: CASSLQGQGVVGYTF.

CDR3 loop: CASSLAGRGGTDTQYF. In nucleotides, the CDR3 is TGTGCCAGCAGCTTGGCCGGGAGGGGGGGCACAGATACGCAGTATTTT. This chain links TRBV5-4 with TRBJ2-3; 8 bases are a match to TRBD2. The CDR3 runs to 16 residues. Unmatched junction bases numbered 4, after V lost 0 bases and J lost 1 base. The germline gives CDR1 SGHNT, CDR2 YYREEE (reference sequence).

In its sample, this clone was seen a few times. V is TRBV12-3 or TRBV12-4 and J is TRBJ2-7, with no clear D. V gave up 4 bases and J gave up 0 bases, with 7 bases separating them. The CDR3 spans 13 residues. The DNA for the CDR3 is TGTGCCAGCAGTTACGACAACTCCTACGAGCAGTACTTC. This codes for CASSYDNSYEQYF.

V usage is TRBV5-5 and J usage is TRBJ1-6; 10 bases match TRBD1. The CDR3 covers 15 residues. Trimming at V came to 3 bases and at J to 7 bases, leaving 4 bases not matched to a gene. CDR1 SGHKS and CDR2 YYEKEE come from the germline V gene (reference sequence). The CDR3 DNA is TGTGCCAGCAGCTCGGGGGACAGGGGAAATTCACCCCTCCACTTT. This gives the protein CASSSGDRGNSPLHF.

The chain employs TRBV3-1 (or the pseudogene TRBV3-2) and TRBJ2-2; D perhaps matches TRBD2 (5 bases). In germline, CDR1 is LGHDT, CDR2 YNNKEL (reference sequence). The CDR3 sequence is 17 residues long. V gave up 1 base and J gave up 4 bases, with 16 bases separating them. The CDR3 nucleotides are TGTGCCAGCAGCCAAGGGGTAGTTAGCGTATTCACCGGGGAGCTGTTTTTT. Residues: CASSQGVVSVFTGELFF.

This chain joins TRBV12-5 and TRBJ1-5; the D is unclear. V was clipped by 0 bases and J by 3 bases, with 12 bases between them. The CDR3 is made up of 16 amino acids. Germline CDR1 LGHNT, CDR2 FRNRAP. In DNA, the CDR3 is TGTGCTAGTGGTTTGGTACTACAAGGCTCCAATCAGCCCCAGCATTTT. It codes for CASGLVLQGSNQPQHF.

This clone has a single count. This rearrangement joins TRBV24-1 to TRBJ2-3, with TRBD1 matching 11 bases. This CDR3 has 16 amino acids. V dropped 4 bases and J dropped 3; count of bases not matched to a gene: 5. The V gene's germline CDR1 is KGHDR and CDR2 SFDVKD. The CDR3: CATSDPGQGVTDTQYF. CDR3 in DNA: TGTGCCACCAGTGACCCGGGACAGGGGGTAACAGATACGCAGTATTTT.

The V and J genes are TRBV28 and TRBJ1-4; the match to TRBD1 covers 7 bases. The CDR3 loop spans 14 amino acids. V lost 7 bases, J lost 3 bases, and 5 bases stayed unmatched. Germline loops: CDR1 MDHEN, CDR2 SYDVKM. The CDR3 reads CASNDRAPNEKLFF. CDR3 DNA sequence: TGTGCCAGCAACGACAGGGCCCCTAATGAAAAACTGTTTTTT.

This sequence joins TRBV5-1 and TRBJ1-2; 9 bases are a match to TRBD1. This CDR3 is built from 14 residues. V lost 4 bases, J lost 5 bases, and 6 bases stayed unmatched. Germline V gives CDR1 SGHRS, CDR2 YFSETQ. CDR3 amino acids: CASSLQGAQYGYTF. CDR3 nucleotides: TGCGCCAGCAGCCTACAGGGGGCGCAGTATGGCTACACCTTC. Full variable domain (outside the CDR3, taken from reference TRBV5-1 and TRBJ1-2): KAGVTQTPRYLIKTRGQQVTLSCSPISGHRSVSWYQQTPGQGLQFLFEYFSETQRNKGNFPGRFSGRQFSNSRSEMNVSTLELGDSALYLCASSLQGAQYGYTFGSGTRLTVV.

V usage is TRBV6-4 and J usage is TRBJ1-5; no definite D call. The length of the CDR3 is 13 residues. The ends were cut back, 5 bases at V and 7 bases at J, with 12 bases in the middle. From germline, CDR1 is MRHNA and CDR2 SNTAGT. CDR3 region: CASSQEVGQPQHF. CDR3 coding DNA: TGTGCCAGCAGTCAGGAGGTTGGCCAGCCCCAGCATTTT.

A few counts support this clone. This chain joins TRBV18 and TRBJ2-1; TRBD1 might be the D (7 bases). The length of the CDR3 is 15 residues. Per germline, CDR1 KGHSH and CDR2 LQKENI. V was shortened by 4 bases and J by 2 bases, with 12 bases between the two germline ends. CDR3 amino acids: CASSLSRGAYNEQFF. DNA of the CDR3: TGTGCCAGCTCACTCTCCAGGGGGGCCTACAATGAGCAGTTCTTC. Supplemented by reference TRBV18 and TRBJ2-1, the full variable domain reads NAGVMQNPRHLVRRRGQEARLRCSPMKGHSHVYWYRQLPEEGLKFMVYLQKENIIDESGMPKERFSAEFPKEGPSILRIQQVVRGDSAAYFCASSLSRGAYNEQFFGPGTRLTVL.

CDR3 sequence: CAIRRGGETQYF. CDR3 bases: TGTGCCATCCGGAGGGGGGGAGAGACCCAGTACTTC. The V gene is TRBV2, the J gene TRBJ2-5; the D gene is possibly TRBD2 (7 bases). Germline CDR1 SNHLY, CDR2 FYNNEI. The ends were cut back, 10 bases at V and 4 bases at J, with 13 bases in the middle. The length of the CDR3 is 12 residues.

The gene calls are TRBV5-5 and TRBJ1-1; 8 bases map to TRBD1. The J segment lost 1 base and the V segment lost 0 bases, leaving 5 bases of the junction unmatched. Germline assignment: CDR1 SGHKS and CDR2 YYEKEE (reference sequence). The CDR3 spans 16 residues. The CDR3 coding sequence is TGTGCCAGCAGCTTGGGCCCTGACAGGGGGAACACTGAAGCTTTCTTT. It is translated as CASSLGPDRGNTEAFF.

This chain joins TRBV7-9 and TRBJ1-3, with D perhaps TRBD1 (5 bases). The germline CDR1 and CDR2 sequences are SEHNR and FQNEAQ (reference sequence). The V end lost 8 bases, the J end lost 8 bases, and 13 bases lay between the germline ends. The CDR3 length is 12 residues. In DNA form, the CDR3 reads TGTGCCAGCCGCCAGGGTGGGGACACCATATATTTT. This codes for CASRQGGDTIYF.

V and J are TRBV5-1 and TRBJ2-7, with 7 bases matching TRBD1. The CDR3 contains 14 residues. Germline trimming cut 5 bases from V and 3 bases from J; bases unmatched to any gene: 8. Germline V gene sequence: CDR1 SGHRS, CDR2 YFSETQ. The CDR3 spells CASRAGTAFYEQYF. CDR3 DNA: TGCGCCAGCAGAGCCGGGACAGCCTTCTACGAGCAGTACTTC.

The V and J genes are TRBV4-2 and TRBJ2-1; 9 nucleotides line up with TRBD2. The ends lost 1 base at V and 1 base at J; junction bases unmatched: 2. CDR1 is LGHNA, CDR2 YNFKEQ, per germline. The CDR3 is 16 residues long. DNA for the CDR3: TGTGCCAGCAGCCAAGGAAGCGGGGGGTCCTACAATGAGCAGTTCTTC. Protein sequence: CASSQGSGGSYNEQFF.

This CDR3 is CASSLGEGGETQYF. In nucleotides, the CDR3 is TGCGCCAGCAGCTTGGGTGAAGGGGGAGAGACCCAGTACTTC. This sequence joins TRBV5-1 and TRBJ2-5; tentatively, D is TRBD1 (6 bases). Germline V gene sequence: CDR1 SGHRS, CDR2 YFSETQ. The V gene lost 0 bases and the J gene lost 4 bases, with 10 bases spanning the gap. CDR3 length: 14 residues.

The chain is built from TRBV28 and TRBJ2-2; 11 bases align to TRBD1. Per germline, CDR1 MDHEN and CDR2 SYDVKM. V shed 4 bases, J shed 6 bases, and the junction held 4 bases outside the gene matches. The CDR3 consists of 15 residues. The CDR3 nucleotides read TGTGCCAGCAGTTCGGACAGGGGGCGTCCCGGGGAGCTGTTTTTT. Translating gives CASSSDRGRPGELFF.

V gene TRBV19 combines with J gene TRBJ2-7; 8 nucleotides line up with TRBD1. The CDR3 runs 12 residues. With 10 bases clipped from V and 5 bases from J, the junction kept 7 bases outside the gene matches. CDR1 is LNHDA, CDR2 SQIVND, per germline (reference sequence). CDR3 sequence: CATRTGSHEQYF. The CDR3 region has the DNA TGTGCCACCAGGACAGGGAGCCACGAGCAGTACTTC.